These T cell receptor beta chains were read from a single sample in a study of blood T cell repertoires in COVID-19. The repertoire was sequenced with immunoSEQ multiplex PCR; TCRdb's copy has only in-frame clones and lacks some. The sample contains roughly 200,000 clones, about 93% of which appear only once. Sequencing was done on a sample of peripheral blood. All receptors come from a man in his forties or fifties with acute or convalescent COVID-19. CDR3s include the opening cysteine and the closing phenylalanine or tryptophan. D genes are given only for firm matches. Size is stated for part of the rows, as once, few or many counts, or as a class when the clone is expanded.

j_gene: TRBJ2-1
v_gene: TRBV10-2
d_gene: -
abundance: -
len: 12
CDR3aa: CASSESRNEQFF
CDR3nt: TGCGCCAGCAGTGAGTCGAGGAATGAGCAGTTCTTC

j_gene: TRBJ1-2
v_gene: TRBV7-9
d_gene: -
abundance: -
len: 14
CDR3aa: CASSLATGSYGYTF
CDR3nt: TGTGCCAGCAGTTTAGCCACAGGTTCCTATGGCTACACCTTC

j_gene: TRBJ2-3
v_gene: TRBV7-8
d_gene: TRBD1
abundance: -
len: 16
CDR3aa: CASSEAGQGITDTQYF
CDR3nt: TGTGCCAGCAGCGAGGCAGGACAGGGGATCACAGATACGCAGTATTTT

j_gene: TRBJ2-1
v_gene: TRBV5-6
d_gene: TRBD1
abundance: -
len: 14
CDR3aa: CASSADRAYNEQFF
CDR3nt: TGTGCCAGCAGCGCCGACAGGGCCTACAATGAGCAGTTCTTC

j_gene: TRBJ2-1
v_gene: TRBV12-2
d_gene: -
abundance: once
len: 12
CDR3aa: CASRLRPNEQFF
CDR3nt: TGTGCAAGTCGCTTACGTCCGAATGAGCAGTTCTTC

j_gene: TRBJ2-3
v_gene: TRBV3-1/TRBV3-2
d_gene: -
abundance: -
len: 16
CDR3aa: CASSQETGLRTDTQYF
CDR3nt: TGTGCCAGCAGCCAAGAAACAGGGCTACGCACAGATACGCAGTATTTT

j_gene: TRBJ1-5
v_gene: TRBV27
d_gene: TRBD1
abundance: -
len: 16
CDR3aa: CASSFLTGGSNQPQHF
CDR3nt: TGTGCCAGCAGTTTTTTGACAGGGGGGAGCAATCAGCCCCAGCATTTT

j_gene: TRBJ1-1
v_gene: TRBV6-6
d_gene: -
abundance: -
len: 15
CDR3aa: CASSYEDGLNTEAFF
CDR3nt: TGTGCCAGCAGTTACGAGGACGGACTAAACACTGAAGCTTTCTTT

j_gene: TRBJ2-2
v_gene: TRBV18
d_gene: -
abundance: -
len: 14
CDR3aa: CASSVFRDAGELFF
CDR3nt: TGTGCCAGCTCAGTCTTCCGGGATGCTGGGGAGCTGTTTTTT

j_gene: TRBJ1-1
v_gene: TRBV7-2
d_gene: -
abundance: -
len: 14
CDR3aa: CASSSGPRRAEAFF
CDR3nt: TGTGCCAGCAGCTCAGGACCGAGGAGGGCTGAAGCTTTCTTT

j_gene: TRBJ1-2
v_gene: TRBV18
d_gene: -
abundance: once
len: 13
CDR3aa: CASSPSGDYGYTF
CDR3nt: TGTGCCAGCTCACCATCAGGGGACTATGGCTACACCTTC

j_gene: TRBJ2-3
v_gene: TRBV7-8
d_gene: TRBD2
abundance: -
len: 16
CDR3aa: CASSTGLAGVADTQYF
CDR3nt: TGTGCCAGCAGCACGGGACTAGCGGGAGTGGCAGATACGCAGTATTTT

j_gene: TRBJ2-1
v_gene: TRBV10-3
d_gene: TRBD2
abundance: once
len: 14
CDR3aa: CAISDGLAGGEQFF
CDR3nt: TGTGCCATCAGTGATGGGCTAGCGGGAGGAGAGCAGTTCTTC

j_gene: TRBJ1-1
v_gene: TRBV29-1
d_gene: -
abundance: -
len: 12
CDR3aa: CSVLRGFTEAFF
CDR3nt: TGCAGCGTTCTCAGGGGTTTCACTGAAGCTTTCTTT

j_gene: TRBJ2-1
v_gene: TRBV27
d_gene: TRBD2
abundance: -
len: 14
CDR3aa: CASSRGVSYNEQFF
CDR3nt: TGTGCCAGTTCCCGGGGGGTATCCTACAATGAGCAGTTCTTC

j_gene: TRBJ1-3
v_gene: TRBV15
d_gene: -
abundance: -
len: 18
CDR3aa: CATSRDPGHKPSGNTIYF
CDR3nt: TGTGCCACCAGCAGAGATCCGGGACACAAGCCCTCTGGAAACACCATATATTTT

j_gene: TRBJ2-1
v_gene: TRBV4-1
d_gene: TRBD1
abundance: -
len: 17
CDR3aa: CASSQVIGQGAFNEQFF
CDR3nt: TGCGCCAGCAGCCAAGTCATAGGACAGGGGGCATTCAATGAGCAGTTCTTC

j_gene: TRBJ1-6
v_gene: TRBV7-9
d_gene: TRBD1
abundance: -
len: 14
CDR3aa: CASRTDRRNSPLHF
CDR3nt: TGTGCCAGCAGAACGGACAGGAGAAATTCACCCCTCCACTTT

j_gene: TRBJ2-7
v_gene: TRBV7-8
d_gene: -
abundance: -
len: 11
CDR3aa: CASSASYEQYF
CDR3nt: TGTGCCAGCAGCGCCAGTTACGAGCAGTACTTC

j_gene: TRBJ2-7
v_gene: TRBV6-6
d_gene: -
abundance: -
len: 14
CDR3aa: CASRPGLETYEQYF
CDR3nt: TGTGCCAGCAGGCCAGGATTAGAGACATACGAGCAGTACTTC

j_gene: TRBJ2-1
v_gene: TRBV27
d_gene: TRBD2
abundance: once
len: 11
CDR3aa: CASSTGGEQFF
CDR3nt: TGTGCCAGCAGTACGGGGGGTGAGCAGTTCTTC

j_gene: TRBJ1-2
v_gene: TRBV27
d_gene: -
abundance: -
len: 13
CDR3aa: CASSSMINYGYTF
CDR3nt: TGTGCCAGCAGTTCTATGATTAACTATGGCTACACCTTC

j_gene: TRBJ2-3
v_gene: TRBV7-9
d_gene: -
abundance: -
len: 12
CDR3aa: CASSLTDSTQYF
CDR3nt: TGTGCCAGCAGCCTAACAGATTCAACGCAGTATTTT

j_gene: TRBJ1-5
v_gene: TRBV6-5
d_gene: -
abundance: -
len: 14
CDR3aa: CASSRRGTNQPQHF
CDR3nt: TGTGCCAGCAGCCGGCGGGGGACTAATCAGCCCCAGCATTTT

j_gene: TRBJ1-1
v_gene: TRBV7-9
d_gene: -
abundance: -
len: 15
CDR3aa: CASSLGIQANTEAFF
CDR3nt: TGTGCCAGCAGCTTAGGGATACAGGCTAACACTGAAGCTTTCTTT

j_gene: TRBJ2-2
v_gene: TRBV28
d_gene: -
abundance: once
len: 13
CDR3aa: CASSFHSTGELFF
CDR3nt: TGTGCCAGCAGTTTTCACTCCACCGGGGAGCTGTTTTTT

j_gene: TRBJ2-3
v_gene: TRBV27
d_gene: -
abundance: -
len: 15
CDR3aa: CASSLAPAGPDTQYF
CDR3nt: TGTGCCAGCAGTTTGGCGCCCGCTGGGCCAGATACGCAGTATTTT

j_gene: TRBJ2-1
v_gene: TRBV5-3
d_gene: TRBD1
abundance: -
len: 14
CDR3aa: CASQQGLDYNEQFF
CDR3nt: TGTGCCTCCCAACAGGGGTTGGATTACAATGAGCAGTTCTTC

j_gene: TRBJ1-1
v_gene: TRBV28
d_gene: -
abundance: many
len: 13
CDR3aa: CASSPPVGSAAFF
CDR3nt: TGTGCCAGCAGTCCACCAGTGGGGAGTGCGGCTTTCTTT

j_gene: TRBJ1-5
v_gene: TRBV6-2/TRBV6-3
d_gene: -
abundance: few
len: 13
CDR3aa: CASSYREAQPQHF
CDR3nt: TGTGCCAGCAGTTACCGGGAGGCTCAGCCCCAGCATTTT

j_gene: TRBJ1-1
v_gene: TRBV10-3
d_gene: TRBD1
abundance: -
len: 15
CDR3aa: CAISESGQGGTEAFF
CDR3nt: TGTGCCATCAGTGAGTCCGGACAGGGTGGGACTGAAGCTTTCTTT

j_gene: TRBJ1-1
v_gene: TRBV7-9
d_gene: TRBD1
abundance: -
len: 14
CDR3aa: CASSFVGQGTEAFF
CDR3nt: TGTGCCAGCAGCTTCGTCGGACAGGGCACTGAAGCTTTCTTT

j_gene: TRBJ1-4
v_gene: TRBV5-5
d_gene: -
abundance: -
len: 16
CDR3aa: CASSFEDWATNEKLFF
CDR3nt: TGTGCCAGCAGCTTCGAGGACTGGGCAACTAATGAAAAACTGTTTTTT

j_gene: TRBJ1-5
v_gene: TRBV5-6
d_gene: -
abundance: once
len: 16
CDR3aa: CASSYRGTVNNQPQHF
CDR3nt: TGTGCCAGCAGCTATCGCGGGACCGTGAACAATCAGCCCCAGCATTTT

j_gene: TRBJ1-1
v_gene: TRBV7-2
d_gene: -
abundance: -
len: 13
CDR3aa: CASSFYLNTEAFF
CDR3nt: TGTGCCAGCAGCTTTTATCTGAACACTGAAGCTTTCTTT

j_gene: TRBJ1-1
v_gene: TRBV9
d_gene: -
abundance: -
len: 13
CDR3aa: CASSLGGGTEAFF
CDR3nt: TGTGCCAGCAGCCTCGGGGGTGGCACTGAAGCTTTCTTT

j_gene: TRBJ2-3
v_gene: TRBV7-2
d_gene: TRBD2
abundance: -
len: 16
CDR3aa: CASSPWASGFTDTQYF
CDR3nt: TGTGCCAGCAGCCCTTGGGCTAGCGGCTTCACAGATACGCAGTATTTT

j_gene: TRBJ2-5
v_gene: TRBV6-2/TRBV6-3
d_gene: TRBD2
abundance: -
len: 14
CDR3aa: CASSSGGYLETQYF
CDR3nt: TGTGCCAGCAGTTCGGGGGGGTATTTGGAGACCCAGTACTTC

j_gene: TRBJ2-3
v_gene: TRBV12-1
d_gene: -
abundance: -
len: 14
CDR3aa: CASGTSGSTDTQYF
CDR3nt: TGTGCCAGTGGAACTAGCGGTAGCACAGATACGCAGTATTTT

j_gene: TRBJ2-5
v_gene: TRBV27
d_gene: -
abundance: -
len: 13
CDR3aa: CASSTGLVKTQYF
CDR3nt: TGTGCCAGCAGCACAGGATTGGTGAAGACCCAGTACTTC

j_gene: TRBJ1-2
v_gene: TRBV5-1
d_gene: TRBD1
abundance: -
len: 13
CDR3aa: CASSSGQGNGYTF
CDR3nt: TGCGCCAGCAGCTCCGGACAGGGGAATGGCTACACCTTC

j_gene: TRBJ2-5
v_gene: TRBV27
d_gene: -
abundance: -
len: 13
CDR3aa: CASSQLNQETQYF
CDR3nt: TGTGCCAGCAGTCAACTAAACCAAGAGACCCAGTACTTC

j_gene: TRBJ2-1
v_gene: TRBV28
d_gene: -
abundance: -
len: 15
CDR3aa: CASSSWGGAYNEQFF
CDR3nt: TGTGCCAGCAGTTCCTGGGGGGGCGCGTACAATGAGCAGTTCTTC

j_gene: TRBJ1-5
v_gene: TRBV19
d_gene: -
abundance: -
len: 17
CDR3aa: CASSRGTGFGDNQPQHF
CDR3nt: TGTGCCAGTAGCCGGGGAACAGGGTTTGGTGACAATCAGCCCCAGCATTTT

j_gene: TRBJ1-1
v_gene: TRBV5-1
d_gene: TRBD1
abundance: -
len: 14
CDR3aa: CASSLVSGGTEAFF
CDR3nt: TGCGCCAGCAGCTTGGTTTCAGGGGGCACTGAAGCTTTCTTT

j_gene: TRBJ1-4
v_gene: TRBV19
d_gene: -
abundance: -
len: 15
CDR3aa: CASSIQHLKGEKLFF
CDR3nt: TGTGCCAGTAGTATCCAACACCTAAAGGGGGAAAAACTGTTTTTT

j_gene: TRBJ1-2
v_gene: TRBV28
d_gene: -
abundance: -
len: 15
CDR3aa: CASSLPRAGIGGYTF
CDR3nt: TGTGCCAGCAGTTTACCCCGGGCAGGGATCGGTGGCTACACCTTC

j_gene: TRBJ2-1
v_gene: TRBV25-1
d_gene: TRBD1
abundance: -
len: 15
CDR3aa: CASRDTGTGYNEQFF
CDR3nt: TGTGCCAGCAGGGATACCGGGACAGGCTACAATGAGCAGTTCTTC

j_gene: TRBJ1-5
v_gene: TRBV7-9
d_gene: -
abundance: -
len: 13
CDR3aa: CASSEIHGQPQHF
CDR3nt: TGTGCCAGCAGCGAAATTCACGGTCAGCCCCAGCATTTT

j_gene: TRBJ2-5
v_gene: TRBV5-4
d_gene: TRBD1
abundance: once
len: 13
CDR3aa: CASSADRAETQYF
CDR3nt: TGTGCCAGCAGCGCGGACAGGGCTGAGACCCAGTACTTC